The 29 T cell receptor beta chains in this list originate from one sample, sequenced in a study of T cell changes during pregnancy in multiple sclerosis. The repertoire was sequenced with immunoSEQ multiplex PCR; TCRdb's copy has only in-frame clones and lacks some. The sample lists around 35,000 clones, almost 95% occurring once. The sample comprised PBMCs (not recorded whether the cells were cultured). The receptors shown here come from a female donor with multiple sclerosis, enrolled in a pregnancy study.

The V call is TRBV19, the J call TRBJ2-1, with a possible D match to TRBD2 (6 bases). This CDR3 is built from 14 residues. The V and J ends lost 6 bases and 2 bases respectively, with 11 bases between them. CDR1 is LNHDA and CDR2 is SQIVND in the germline V gene (reference sequence). The CDR3 region has the DNA TGTGCCAGTAGCCCGGGACTGGCCTACAATGAGCAGTTCTTC. Protein product: CASSPGLAYNEQFF.

The chain joins TRBV5-1 to TRBJ1-5; D ambiguous. V lost 9 bases and J lost 1, with 17 bases in between. Per germline, CDR1 SGHRS and CDR2 YFSETQ. CDR3 length: 15 amino acids. As DNA, the CDR3 is TGCGCCACCAAACTCGACCCGGGCAGCAATCAGCCCCAGCATTTT. This sequence encodes CATKLDPGSNQPQHF.

V gene TRBV6-5 combines with J gene TRBJ1-5; possible D gene TRBD1, 5 bases. V was clipped by 6 bases and J by 6 bases, with 12 bases between them. CDR3 length: 13 residues. Germline-derived CDR1 and CDR2 are MNHEY and SVGAGI. CDR3 nucleotides: TGTGCCAGCAGCCCAGGGACCCCTCAGCCCCAGCATTTT. This encodes CASSPGTPQPQHF.

The V and J genes are TRBV4-3 and TRBJ2-5, with TRBD2 matching over 7 bases. Germline CDR1 is LGHNA and CDR2 is YSLEER. This CDR3 is 14 amino acids long. V lost 4 bases and J lost 5; bases outside the gene matches: 7. The CDR3 coding sequence is TGCGCCAGCAGCCGGGGGAGGGATTGGGAGACCCAGTACTTC. It codes for CASSRGRDWETQYF.

The chain joins TRBV11-2 to TRBJ1-2, with a possible D match to TRBD1 (6 bases). CDR3 length: 15 residues. Trimming removed 0 bases from V and 3 bases from J, with 11 bases in between. Germline CDR1 and CDR2: SGHAT and FQNNGV. CDR3 in DNA: TGTGCCAGCAGCTTAGATCCGGACAGTCACTATGGCTACACCTTC. Translated, it gives CASSLDPDSHYGYTF.

The V and J genes are TRBV5-1 and TRBJ2-5; TRBD1 matches at 7 bases. This CDR3 spans 14 amino acids. Trimming took 4 bases from V and 1 from J; bases not matched to a gene: 4. Germline CDR1 reads SGHRS; CDR2 reads YFSETQ. CDR3 loop: CASSPQGVQETQYF. CDR3 sequence (DNA): TGCGCCAGCAGCCCGCAGGGGGTCCAAGAGACCCAGTACTTC.

The rearrangement joins TRBV5-4 to TRBJ2-7; D is perhaps TRBD1 (6 bases). Germline V lookup: CDR1 SGHNT, CDR2 YYREEE (reference sequence). The CDR3 spans 14 residues. V was cut by 2 bases and J by 4 bases, with 13 bases left in between. CDR3 coding DNA: TGTGCCAGCAGCTTTTTGGGACAACCGTACGAGCAGTACTTC. Protein product: CASSFLGQPYEQYF.

The genes are TRBV10-3 and TRBJ1-2; 7 bases match TRBD1. The ends lost 4 bases at V and 6 bases at J; junction bases unmatched: 11. The CDR3 has 15 residues. Germline V gives CDR1 ENHRY, CDR2 SYGVKD. This CDR3 is CAISGDSGLEDGYTF. As DNA, the CDR3 is TGTGCCATCAGTGGGGACAGCGGGCTCGAGGATGGCTACACCTTC.

J is TRBJ1-4 and V is TRBV5-4; 7 bases map to TRBD1. This CDR3 contains 16 residues. Germline-derived CDR1 and CDR2 are SGHNT and YYREEE (reference sequence). Trimming at V came to 4 bases and at J to 0 bases, leaving 6 bases not matched to a gene. The CDR3 DNA sequence: TGTGCCAGCAGCCAACAGGGGCCGACAACTAATGAAAAACTGTTTTTT. Its protein product is CASSQQGPTTNEKLFF.

The chain carries TRBV27 and TRBJ2-1; D remains unclear. The germline V gene has CDR1 MNHEY and CDR2 SMNVEV (reference sequence). This CDR3 spans 14 amino acids. V shed 5 bases and J shed 8 bases, with 16 bases lying between them. The CDR3 nucleotides are TGTGCCAGCAGTCGGGTGGCTAGTTCCGATGAGCAGTTCTTC. It translates to CASSRVASSDEQFF.

A few counts support this clone. The V and J genes are TRBV19 and TRBJ2-5, with D possibly matching TRBD2 (5 bases). The ends were cut back, 5 bases at V and 7 bases at J, with 14 bases in the middle. The CDR3 contains 13 residues. The germline V gene encodes CDR1 LNHDA and CDR2 SQIVND (reference sequence). The CDR3 DNA follows: TGTGCCAGTAGTGGTACGGGGTGGGCGACCCAGTACTTC. This encodes CASSGTGWATQYF.

This clone was picked up one time. The V and J genes are TRBV27 and TRBJ1-1, with unresolved D. The germline gives CDR1 MNHEY, CDR2 SMNVEV (reference sequence). This CDR3 region has 16 residues. Trimming stripped 6 bases from V and 1 base from J, with 18 bases between. The CDR3 sequence is CASSYDSHRGNTEAFF. The CDR3 region has the DNA TGTGCCAGCAGCTACGACTCACACAGAGGGAACACTGAAGCTTTCTTT.

The rearrangement links TRBV5-4 to TRBJ2-3; 9 bases match TRBD1. This CDR3 region has 16 residues. Germline trimming cut 6 bases from V and 2 bases from J; bases unmatched to any gene: 10. Germline CDR1 and CDR2: SGHNT and YYREEE (reference sequence). DNA for the CDR3: TGTGCCAGCACCCCACCGGGACAGGGAGTCACAGATACGCAGTATTTT. This codes for CASTPPGQGVTDTQYF. The full variable domain, its missing parts supplied by reference TRBV5-4 and TRBJ2-3, is ETGVTQSPTHLIKTRGQQVTLRCSSQSGHNTVSWYQQALGQGPQFIFQYYREEENGRGNFPPRFSGLQFPNYSSELNVNALELDDSALYLCASTPPGQGVTDTQYFGPGTRLTVL.

CDR3 loop: CASSLGTSGASYEQYF. CDR3 sequence (DNA): TGCGCCAGCAGCTTGGGGACTAGCGGAGCTTCCTACGAGCAGTACTTC. The chain couples TRBV5-1 to TRBJ2-7; 10 bases fit TRBD2. Per the germline V gene, CDR1 is SGHRS and CDR2 is YFSETQ. J gave up 1 base and V 0 bases, and 4 bases lay outside the gene matches. The CDR3 contains 16 residues.

The V gene is TRBV11-3, the J gene TRBJ2-2, with D tentatively TRBD2 (6 bases). CDR3 size: 16 residues. Germline V gene sequence: CDR1 SGHNT, CDR2 YENEEA. V lost 1 base and J lost 0, with 9 bases in between. CDR3 loop: CASSLGGGPNTGELFF. CDR3 bases: TGTGCCAGCAGCTTAGGAGGAGGGCCGAACACCGGGGAGCTGTTTTTT.

The chain links TRBV18 to TRBJ1-1; the D is unclear. The CDR3 runs to 16 residues. Germline lookup yields CDR1 KGHSH and CDR2 LQKENI. The ends were cut back, 3 bases at V and 1 base at J, with 15 bases in the middle. CDR3 bases: TGTGCCAGCTCACCCACTTTTCTGGACTCGAACACTGAAGCTTTCTTT. Its protein is CASSPTFLDSNTEAFF.

The genes are TRBV6-6 and TRBJ1-1; D ambiguous. The V end lost 7 bases, the J end lost 7 bases, and 13 bases lay between the germline ends. Per germline, CDR1 MNHNY and CDR2 SVGAGI (reference sequence). The CDR3 has 12 amino acids. This CDR3 is CASTPQWGEAFF. CDR3 nucleotide sequence: TGTGCCAGCACTCCCCAATGGGGTGAAGCTTTCTTT.

V and J are TRBV7-2 and TRBJ1-5; D gene ambiguous. Trimming cost V 1 base and J 4 bases, with 5 bases left between them. The CDR3 has 13 residues. Germline-derived CDR1 and CDR2 are SGHTA and FQGNSA. CDR3 region: CASSLGQNQPQHF. The DNA for the CDR3 is TGTGCCAGCAGCTTAGGTCAAAATCAGCCCCAGCATTTT.

The V gene is TRBV7-3, the J gene TRBJ2-3; D is undetermined. Between the trimmed V and J ends, which lost 2 bases and 0 bases, there was a span of 9 bases. Germline CDR1 SGHTA, CDR2 FQGTGA. There are 15 residues in the CDR3. CDR3 residues: CASSLGYPSTDTQYF. CDR3 coding DNA: TGTGCCAGCAGCTTAGGGTACCCAAGCACAGATACGCAGTATTTT.

V and J are TRBV27 and TRBJ1-1; D is unresolved. The V and J ends lost 4 bases and 5 bases respectively, with 14 bases between them. The CDR3 is 14 amino acids. CDR1 and CDR2 from the germline V gene are MNHEY and SMNVEV (reference sequence). The CDR3, as DNA: TGTGCCAGCAGTTCGATAACAACGGGGACTGAAGCTTTCTTT. Translated, it gives CASSSITTGTEAFF.

The gene calls are TRBV25-1 and TRBJ1-1; D remains unclear. In germline, CDR1 is MGHDK, CDR2 SYGVNS. Trimming removed 7 bases at V and 0 bases at J, with 9 bases between. This CDR3 comprises 13 residues. The CDR3 here is CASISYLNTEAFF. The CDR3 DNA reads TGTGCCAGCATCTCTTATTTGAACACTGAAGCTTTCTTT.

The chain combines TRBV6-1 with TRBJ2-7; TRBD2 might be the D (5 bases). The V end was cut by 2 bases, the J end by 3 bases, with 17 bases between. The CDR3 spans 16 residues. The germline CDR1 and CDR2 sequences are MNHNS and SASEGT. In DNA, the CDR3 is TGTGCCAGCAGTGAAACCAGCGGAGGCCCTATCTACGAGCAGTACTTC. Residues: CASSETSGGPIYEQYF.

The genes are TRBV10-3 and TRBJ2-3; 12 bases line up with TRBD2. The CDR3 length is 19 residues. Looked up from germline, CDR1 is ENHRY and CDR2 is SYGVKD. The ends lost 2 bases at V and 6 bases at J; junction bases unmatched: 15. The CDR3 nucleotides read TGTGCCATCAGTGAGGCTAGCGGGAGGGCCGTTTGGGTAGTTGATACGCAGTATTTT. Translating gives CAISEASGRAVWVVDTQYF.

This chain connects TRBV6-5 to TRBJ2-1; D unresolved. Germline CDR1 MNHEY, CDR2 SVGAGI. V lost 2 bases and J lost 4, with 9 bases in between. The CDR3 length is 14 residues. CDR3 protein: CASSYTPRYNEQFF. CDR3 nucleotide sequence: TGTGCCAGCAGTTACACGCCGCGGTACAATGAGCAGTTCTTC.

The V gene is TRBV18, the J gene TRBJ1-5; D call uncertain. The CDR3 contains 13 residues. The V and J ends lost 5 bases and 4 bases respectively, with 9 bases between them. CDR1 and CDR2 from the germline V gene are KGHSH and LQKENI. The CDR3, as DNA: TGTGCCAGCTCATACACGGGGAATCAGCCCCAGCATTTT. Encoded protein: CASSYTGNQPQHF.

The chain recombines TRBV2 with TRBJ2-3; TRBD2 matches 9 bases. The J segment lost 4 bases and the V segment lost 6 bases, leaving 11 bases of the junction unmatched. The CDR3 extends over 16 amino acids. Germline values: CDR1 SNHLY, CDR2 FYNNEI. Here the CDR3 reads CASREPVAGAADTQYF. CDR3 coding DNA: TGTGCCAGCAGAGAGCCCGTAGCGGGAGCCGCAGATACGCAGTATTTT. The full variable domain, with the rest looked up from reference TRBV2 and TRBJ2-3, is EPEVTQTPSHQVTQMGQEVILRCVPISNHLYFYWYRQILGQKVEFLVSFYNNEISEKSEIFDDQFSVERPDGSNFTLKIRSTKLEDSAMYFCASREPVAGAADTQYFGPGTRLTVL.

The chain carries TRBV7-8 and TRBJ2-4; 15 bases line up with TRBD2. The ends lost 7 bases at V and 3 bases at J; junction bases unmatched: 10. This CDR3 spans 18 amino acids. Germline V gene sequence: CDR1 SGHVS, CDR2 FQNEAQ. This CDR3 is CASTNGLAGGQVKNIQYF. CDR3 in DNA: TGTGCCAGCACCAACGGACTAGCGGGAGGGCAGGTCAAAAACATTCAGTACTTC.

This clone has only one observation. The V and J genes are TRBV10-3 and TRBJ1-5; 11 positions agree with TRBD1. The length of the CDR3 is 15 residues. V lost 4 bases to trimming and J lost 5 bases; unmatched junction nucleotides: 4. Germline V CDR1 and CDR2: ENHRY, SYGVKD. The CDR3 loop is CAISAGQGDDQPQHF. CDR3 coding DNA: TGTGCCATCAGTGCGGGACAGGGGGATGATCAGCCCCAGCATTTT.

CDR3 DNA sequence: TGTGCCAGCAGTTTACAGGGCGGCGGTCAGCCCCAGCATTTT. This gives the protein CASSLQGGGQPQHF. The chain carries TRBV28 and TRBJ1-5; TRBD1 is a possible D gene (5 bases). Germline V gene sequence: CDR1 MDHEN, CDR2 SYDVKM. The V end lost 2 bases, the J end lost 6 bases, and 11 bases lay between the germline ends. The CDR3 covers 14 residues.